This note documents a single TCR beta chain sequence. Its antigen is not identified. This entry is derived from a study of lymphopenia after photon versus proton radiotherapy. Regarding the study as a whole: Proton therapy kept repertoires fairly stable, unlike photons, which gained effector/memory cells. Oligoclonal CD8+ Temra expansion after nadir drove photon patients' diversity drop. Only patients who died were analyzed for survival; proton advantage is unproven.

The CDR3 sequence is 13 residues long. V was clipped by 4 bases and J by 7 bases, with 13 bases between them. Germline CDR1 and CDR2: SQVTM and ANQGSEA. Sequenced by immunoSEQ multiplex PCR; TCRdb stores in-frame clones only, minus some. The data hold about 53,000 clones, with around 83% observed a single time. Source: peripheral blood, taken from a patient treated with photon-based radiotherapy. The clonotype was recovered from a man between 45 and 60 years old with gastric cancer. The V and J genes are TRBV29-1 and TRBJ1-4, with D unclear. CDR3 in DNA: TGCAGCGTTGGGACGGGGAACGGTGAAAAACTGTTTTTT. This translates into CSVGTGNGEKLFF.